The rows below give T cell receptor beta chains drawn from one sample of a study of blood T cell repertoires in COVID-19. Using immunoSEQ multiplex PCR, the repertoire was profiled, and TCRdb retains in-frame clones only, with some absent. The sample comprises 160,000 or so clones, approximately 86% of which are singletons, and 1.6% rests with the top ten. Source material: peripheral blood. The receptors were gathered from a woman in her forties or fifties with acute or convalescent COVID-19. CDR3s include the opening cysteine and the closing phenylalanine or tryptophan. Fields, in order: CDR3 DNA, CDR3 protein, D gene, J gene, V gene, clone size. The D gene is left open where the match is weak. Rows give clone size only sometimes, using once, few, many, or a class for an expanded clone.

TGCGCCAGCAGCGTTGGGGGAGGCTACGAGCAGTACTTC	CASSVGGGYEQYF	.	TRBJ2-7	TRBV5-1	.
TGCGCCAGCAGCTTGGGGACGACACCTACGGGGGGCTACACCTTC	CASSLGTTPTGGYTF	.	TRBJ1-2	TRBV5-1	.
TGTGCCTGGAGTGTAGAACTAGCGGGAGGTAATGAGCAGTTCTTC	CAWSVELAGGNEQFF	TRBD2	TRBJ2-1	TRBV30	few
TGCAGCGTTGAAGATCGAGACAGGGCTCGGGGTGAGCAGTTCTTC	CSVEDRDRARGEQFF	TRBD1	TRBJ2-1	TRBV29-1	.
TGTGCCAGCAGCTTAGGACTAGCGGGAGCGAGCACAGATACGCAGTATTTT	CASSLGLAGASTDTQYF	TRBD2	TRBJ2-3	TRBV7-7	.
TGTGCCAGCAGTGAAGCAGGAGCCCAAAACACCGGGGAGCTGTTTTTT	CASSEAGAQNTGELFF	.	TRBJ2-2	TRBV2	.
TGCGCCAGCAGCCGTGGCCCTCAGGGGGCGGCCACTGAAGCTTTCTTT	CASSRGPQGAATEAFF	TRBD1	TRBJ1-1	TRBV5-1	.
TGTGCCACCAGCACTGGCCGGAGACAGGGGGTGGAAAAACTGTTTTTT	CATSTGRRQGVEKLFF	TRBD1	TRBJ1-4	TRBV15	.
TGTGCCAGCGGACTACAAGAGCAAGAGACCCAGTACTTC	CASGLQEQETQYF	.	TRBJ2-5	TRBV6-5	.
TGTGCCAGCAGCTTAGACAGCCCAACCAGCTCCTACAATGAGCAGTTCTTC	CASSLDSPTSSYNEQFF	.	TRBJ2-1	TRBV5-5	.
TGTGCCAGCAGTTTTTTCAGCACCGGGGAGCTGTTTTTT	CASSFFSTGELFF	.	TRBJ2-2	TRBV27	.
TGTGCCAGCAGTCCCTCGACAGGCCTGGGCTACACCTTC	CASSPSTGLGYTF	.	TRBJ1-2	TRBV6-5	.
TGCAGTGCTAGTAGACAGGGGGCTCAGCCCCAGCATTTT	CSASRQGAQPQHF	TRBD1	TRBJ1-5	TRBV20-1	.
TGTGCCAGCAGTCAGAGTGGGACAGGAGTTTATGGCTACACCTTC	CASSQSGTGVYGYTF	TRBD1	TRBJ1-2	TRBV6-5	.
TGTGCCAGCAGCCACTTTGGGGCGACTAGCGGGAAAACAGATACGCAGTATTTT	CASSHFGATSGKTDTQYF	TRBD2	TRBJ2-3	TRBV4-2	once
TGTGCCAGCAGCTTAGCCCATCTAGCGGGAGGGTGGTACAATGAGCAGTTCTTC	CASSLAHLAGGWYNEQFF	TRBD2	TRBJ2-1	TRBV7-8	.
TGTGCCAGCAGTGAAGCGGGGCAGAAGGTTCTTAACTATGGCTACACCTTC	CASSEAGQKVLNYGYTF	.	TRBJ1-2	TRBV6-1	few
TGTGCCAGCAGGGGAATCGGGGACGGGGAGCTGTTTTTT	CASRGIGDGELFF	.	TRBJ2-2	TRBV7-2	.
TGTGCCAGCAGCTTAGGGGGACACTCTGGAAACACCATATATTTT	CASSLGGHSGNTIYF	.	TRBJ1-3	TRBV7-2	.
TGTGCCAGCTCACCTAACCGGGACTATGGTCAGCCCCAGCATTTT	CASSPNRDYGQPQHF	.	TRBJ1-5	TRBV18	.
TGTGCCACGGCGACTAGTTCGGGCACAGATACGCAGTATTTT	CATATSSGTDTQYF	.	TRBJ2-3	TRBV2	.
TGTGCTAGTGGTTTTCGTTGGGCGGGGGTGTACAATGAGCAGTTCTTC	CASGFRWAGVYNEQFF	TRBD2	TRBJ2-1	TRBV12-5	once
TGTGCCAGCAGTTACTACTCGGACAGGGGGCGAAACACTGAAGCTTTCTTT	CASSYYSDRGRNTEAFF	TRBD1	TRBJ1-1	TRBV6-2/TRBV6-3	few
TGTGCCAGCAGCACGGGATTAGCGGGAGGTAAAGAGACCCAGTACTTC	CASSTGLAGGKETQYF	TRBD2	TRBJ2-5	TRBV5-8	.
TGTGCCAGCAGTCCAACGCGGGATGGAGGGTACTATGGCTACACCTTC	CASSPTRDGGYYGYTF	.	TRBJ1-2	TRBV27	.
TGTGCCACCAGTGACCAATGGGGGAGGGCTTTCTTT	CATSDQWGRAFF	.	TRBJ1-1	TRBV24-1	.
TGTGCCAGTAGTATAGACCGGGACAGGGCTGGGGCCAACGTCCTGACTTTC	CASSIDRDRAGANVLTF	TRBD1	TRBJ2-6	TRBV19	.
TGCGCCAGCAGCCAAGGGGACAGGGCCACAGATACGCAGTATTTT	CASSQGDRATDTQYF	TRBD1	TRBJ2-3	TRBV4-1	few
TGTGCCAGCAAGGGACAGCAAAACACTGAAGCTTTCTTT	CASKGQQNTEAFF	TRBD1	TRBJ1-1	TRBV7-9	.
TGTGCCAGCAGAGAACAGGGGATGAACACTGAAGCTTTCTTT	CASREQGMNTEAFF	TRBD1	TRBJ1-1	TRBV6-4	.